The TCR beta chain under discussion was sequenced for a study of T cell repertoires in cytomegalovirus infection (dated by TCRdb to between 2018 and 2020). General notes on the study: Recently identified HLA-C-restricted CMV epitopes, whose presentation resists viral immunomodulation, were targeted by peptide stimulations together with well-studied HLA-B-restricted epitopes. Donor HLA type was relevant to the analysis, because carriage of CMV infection together with the matching HLA type was indicated by public TCR beta signatures. What the authors observed across the whole study: The ex vivo response was dominated by HLA-C-restricted CMV-specific TCR beta clonotypes, which also provided the single most frequent clonotype in two of eight donors. In both this cohort and an independent roughly 350-donor cohort, the cumulative frequency of public TCR beta family members distinguished carriers of CMV infection plus the relevant HLA type.

V was cut back by 1 base and J by 3 bases, leaving a gap of 6 bases between them. The germline V gene sets CDR1 to MGHDK and CDR2 to SYGVNS. Taken from cysteine to phenylalanine, the CDR3 has 13 residues. The DNA shown is the 39-base CDR3, in frame from base 1. A remark on this clonotype: Which antigen it targets is not known. No base qualities exist here, and no much larger clone lies one base off it.

The treatment or condition label of this sample denotes: in vitro stimulation with specific CMV peptide epitopes to enrich CMV-specific T cells. Sequencing instrument: Illumina HiSeq 1500. The public reads were run again by TCRdb, first through fastp at Q25 and then through MiXCR, and only productive beta chains were kept. Each record represents a unique CDR3 protein, reported with the most common genes and DNA among its rows. The sample data list approximately 220,000 distinct CDR3 sequences, and about 39% of these were observed just once. The ten biggest clones cover over 45% of the sample. The TCR was taken from a human donor in good health (CMV status not recorded). Some clones in this sample may be carry-over from other donors' samples. The sample in question was CD8+ T cells from cultured PBMCs, obtained from culture after CMV antigen stimulation. This sequence uses TRBV25-1 and TRBJ2-5, with the D gene not clear enough to name. The CDR3 protein sequence reads: CASSEWAKETQYF. The nucleotide sequence is TGTGCCAGCAGTGAATGGGCAAAAGAGACCCAGTACTTC.